This note documents a single T cell receptor (beta chain) sequence. Trimming removed 1 base at V and 1 base at J, with 12 bases between. The CDR3 loop spans 17 amino acids. Germline assignment: CDR1 KGHDR and CDR2 SFDVKD. The data stem from a study of blood T cell repertoires in COVID-19. Whole-study context: Specimens from acute and convalescent COVID-19 originated in the United States, Italy and Spain.

Sequencing was performed with immunoSEQ multiplex PCR; in TCRdb, only in-frame clones are kept and a portion is missing. The sample contains under 200,000 clones, 70% to 90% of which appear only once. This chain uses TRBV24-1 with TRBJ2-2; D unclear. Sample: peripheral blood. The sequence was obtained from a man aged 55 to 69 with active or convalescent COVID-19. DNA of the CDR3: TGTGCCACCAGTGATTTCTCCGGCAGACAGAACACCGGGGAGCTGTTTTTT. This sequence encodes CATSDFSGRQNTGELFF.